This TCR beta chain was identified during a study of cytomegalovirus exposure and HLA in healthy donors. Study summary: In a previous analysis, 120 million or so unique TCR beta sequences were found from 150 million to 200 million T cells.

PCR employed 60 Vbeta and 13 Jbeta primers. Only in-frame clones appear in the TCRdb table, and some are missing; sequencing was by immunoSEQ multiplex PCR. The profile shows around 200,000 clones, around four fifths of them singletons. The source is a woman aged 55-75 years in good health and CMV-seropositive. Input material: PBMCs.

The CDR3 loop is CATSRDSGQGAFF. The CDR3 coding sequence is TGTGCCACCAGCAGAGATAGCGGACAGGGGGCTTTCTTT. The V and J genes are TRBV15 and TRBJ1-1; 9 positions match TRBD1. Looked up from germline, CDR1 is LNHNV and CDR2 is YYDKDF (reference sequence). J was trimmed by 11 bases and V by 0 bases; bases with no gene match: 4. The CDR3 contains 13 residues.